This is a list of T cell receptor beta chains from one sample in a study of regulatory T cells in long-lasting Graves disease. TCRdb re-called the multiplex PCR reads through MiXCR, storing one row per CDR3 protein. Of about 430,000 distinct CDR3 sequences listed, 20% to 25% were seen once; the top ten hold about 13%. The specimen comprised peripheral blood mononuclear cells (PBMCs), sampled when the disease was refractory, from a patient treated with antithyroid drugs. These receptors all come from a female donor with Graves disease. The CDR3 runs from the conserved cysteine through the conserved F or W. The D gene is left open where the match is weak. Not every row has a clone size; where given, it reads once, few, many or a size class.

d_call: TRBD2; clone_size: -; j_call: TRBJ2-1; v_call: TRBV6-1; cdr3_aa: CASVWSSGSRDEQFF; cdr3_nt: TGTGCCAGCGTTTGGTCTAGCGGGAGTAGGGATGAGCAGTTCTTC
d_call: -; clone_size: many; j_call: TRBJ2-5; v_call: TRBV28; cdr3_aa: CASSYPWQETQYF; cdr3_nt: TGTGCCAGCAGTTACCCATGGCAAGAGACCCAGTACTTC
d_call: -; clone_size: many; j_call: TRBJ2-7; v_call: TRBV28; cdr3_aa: CASRTGQTKQYF; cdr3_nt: TGTGCCAGCAGAACCGGACAGACAAAGCAGTACTTC
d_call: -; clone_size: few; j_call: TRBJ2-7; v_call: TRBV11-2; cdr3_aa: CASSFDRSSYEQYF; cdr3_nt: TGTGCCAGCAGCTTCGACAGGAGCTCCTACGAGCAGTACTTC
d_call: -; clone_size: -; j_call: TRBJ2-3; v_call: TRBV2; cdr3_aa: CASNDWADTQYF; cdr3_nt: TGTGCCAGCAACGACTGGGCAGATACGCAGTATTTT
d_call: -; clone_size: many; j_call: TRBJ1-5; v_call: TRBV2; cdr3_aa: CASGTWNQPQHF; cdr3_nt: TGTGCCAGCGGGACGTGGAATCAGCCCCAGCATTTT
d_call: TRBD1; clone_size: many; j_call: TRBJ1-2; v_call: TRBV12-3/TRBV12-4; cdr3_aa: CATADRAGVNYGYTF; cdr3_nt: TGTGCCACCGCTGACAGGGCGGGGGTTAACTATGGCTACACCTTC
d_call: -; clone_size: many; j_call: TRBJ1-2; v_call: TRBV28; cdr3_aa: CASISGGALNYGYTF; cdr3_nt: TGTGCCAGCATAAGTGGGGGGGCGTTAAATTATGGCTACACCTTC
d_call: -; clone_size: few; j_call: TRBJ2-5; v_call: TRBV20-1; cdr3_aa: CSAPDSGWYQETQYF; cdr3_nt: TGCAGTGCCCCAGATAGCGGCTGGTACCAAGAGACCCAGTACTTC
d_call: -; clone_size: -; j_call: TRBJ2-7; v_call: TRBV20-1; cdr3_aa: CSARDWPANEQYF; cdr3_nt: TGCAGTGCTAGAGATTGGCCAGCCAACGAGCAGTACTTC
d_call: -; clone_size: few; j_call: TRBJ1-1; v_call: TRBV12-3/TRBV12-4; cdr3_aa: CASSDRPKNTEAFF; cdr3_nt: TGTGCCAGCAGCGACAGACCGAAGAACACTGAAGCTTTCTTT